This passage covers 10 T cell receptor beta chains from one sample sequenced in a study of control samples from healthy donors and cancer patients. The table came from immunoSEQ multiplex PCR; TCRdb's copy has only in-frame clones and leaves some out. The sample has 70,000 to 100,000 clones; less than 90% are singletons. The sequencing input was blood. Receptor source: a woman aged 60 to 75 in good health.

This clone was recorded once. In DNA, the CDR3 is TGTGCTAGTGGTTTAATAGGCTCCGGGGAGCTGTTTTTT. Protein sequence: CASGLIGSGELFF. The chain combines TRBV12-5 with TRBJ2-2; D remains unclear. Trimming shortened V by 3 bases and J by 6 bases, and 8 bases separated the two germline ends. CDR3 size: 13 residues. Germline loops: CDR1 LGHNT, CDR2 FRNRAP.

This chain uses TRBV2 with TRBJ2-5; tentative D call: TRBD2 (6 bases). The V end lost 0 bases, the J end lost 6 bases, and 20 bases lay between the germline ends. Germline assignment: CDR1 SNHLY and CDR2 FYNNEI. CDR3 length: 17 residues. CDR3: CASSEALRAGIRKTQYF. For the CDR3, the DNA is TGTGCCAGCAGTGAAGCGCTTCGAGCGGGTATTCGGAAGACCCAGTACTTC.

The chain carries TRBV7-2 and TRBJ2-1; 11 positions match TRBD2. The ends lost 5 bases at V and 4 bases at J; junction bases unmatched: 4. The length of the CDR3 is 15 residues. The germline V gene encodes CDR1 SGHTA and CDR2 FQGNSA. For the CDR3, the DNA is TGTGCCAGCAGCAGAACTAGCGGGAGTTACAATGAGCAGTTCTTC. It translates to CASSRTSGSYNEQFF.

The CDR3 DNA is TGCGCCAGCAGCCAAGTTGGGAGGCCAGATACGCAGTATTTT. This codes for CASSQVGRPDTQYF. The V and J genes are TRBV4-1 and TRBJ2-3, with D maybe TRBD2 (6 bases). The CDR3 loop spans 14 amino acids. V was shortened by 1 base and J by 4 bases, with 9 bases between the two germline ends. Germline V lookup: CDR1 MGHRA, CDR2 YSYEKL.

This clone was seen a handful of times. This chain links TRBV7-8 with TRBJ2-1, with TRBD2 matching 8 bases. The CDR3 runs to 16 residues. Germline V lookup: CDR1 SGHVS, CDR2 FQNEAQ. With 5 bases clipped from V and 0 bases from J, the junction kept 6 bases outside the gene matches. DNA of the CDR3: TGTGCCAGCAGCCGGGAGGGGTGGAGCTCCTACAATGAGCAGTTCTTC. Its protein is CASSREGWSSYNEQFF.

The rearrangement uses TRBV7-3 and TRBJ1-6; unclear D gene. Germline V gene data show CDR1 as SGHTA and CDR2 as FQGTGA. V dropped 9 bases and J dropped 5 bases, with 14 bases sitting between them. This CDR3 region has 14 residues. For the CDR3, the DNA is TGTGCCAGTAGGCCCGGGCAGCATAATTCACCCCTCCACTTT. This gives the protein CASRPGQHNSPLHF. The full variable domain, completed using reference TRBV7-3 and TRBJ1-6, is GAGVSQTPSNKVTEKGKYVELRCDPISGHTALYWYRQSLGQGPEFLIYFQGTGAADDSGLPNDRFFAVRPEGSVSTLKIQRTERGDSAVYLCASRPGQHNSPLHFGNGTRLTVT.

This clone has just a few counts. The V and J genes are TRBV19 and TRBJ2-6; unclear D gene. Germline V gene sequence: CDR1 LNHDA, CDR2 SQIVND (reference sequence). V was shortened by 3 bases and J by 4 bases, with 4 bases between the two germline ends. CDR3 length equals 13 residues. The CDR3 DNA is TGTGCCAGTAGTATGGGGGGGGCCAACGTCCTGACTTTC. Protein: CASSMGGANVLTF.

V and J are TRBV6-1 and TRBJ2-7; 7 bases fit TRBD1. The CDR3 is 15 residues long. Germline CDR1 and CDR2: MNHNS and SASEGT. With V trimmed by 0 bases and J by 2 bases, 4 bases remained unmatched. This chain's CDR3 is CASSEAQGEPYEQYF. CDR3 DNA: TGTGCCAGCAGTGAAGCGCAGGGGGAACCCTACGAGCAGTACTTC.

The chain combines TRBV7-2 with TRBJ2-1, with no clear D. Germline V lookup: CDR1 SGHTA, CDR2 FQGNSA. V lost 5 bases, J lost 8 bases, and 7 bases lay in between. This CDR3 has 11 amino acids. The DNA of the CDR3 is TGTGCCAGCAGCCCTGAGCATGAGCAGTTCTTC. Amino acid sequence: CASSPEHEQFF.

V is TRBV6-5 and J is TRBJ1-1, with a weak D call TRBD1 (5 bases). The CDR3 has 16 residues. Germline assignment: CDR1 MNHEY and CDR2 SVGAGI. The V end was cut by 4 bases, the J end by 6 bases, with 21 bases between. Written as DNA, the CDR3 is TGTGCCAGCAGTTCTCCCACTGGGGCGTCATGGGCTGAAGCTTTCTTT. Its protein product is CASSSPTGASWAEAFF.